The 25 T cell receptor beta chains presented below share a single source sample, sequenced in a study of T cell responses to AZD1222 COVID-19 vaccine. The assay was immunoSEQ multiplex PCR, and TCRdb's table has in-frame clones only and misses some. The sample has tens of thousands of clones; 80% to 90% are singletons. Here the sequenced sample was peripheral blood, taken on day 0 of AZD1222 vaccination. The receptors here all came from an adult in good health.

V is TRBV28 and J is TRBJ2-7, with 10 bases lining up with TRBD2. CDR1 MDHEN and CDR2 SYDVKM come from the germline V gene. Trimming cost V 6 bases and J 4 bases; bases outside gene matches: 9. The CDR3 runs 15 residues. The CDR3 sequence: CASRTSGGVGYEQYF. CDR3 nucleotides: TGTGCCAGCAGAACCAGCGGGGGGGTTGGATACGAGCAGTACTTC.

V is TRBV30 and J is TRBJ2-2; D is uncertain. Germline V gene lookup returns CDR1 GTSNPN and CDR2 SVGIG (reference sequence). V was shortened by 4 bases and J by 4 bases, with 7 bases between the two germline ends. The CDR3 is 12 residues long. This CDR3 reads CAWTPGTGELFF. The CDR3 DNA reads TGTGCCTGGACCCCGGGCACCGGGGAGCTGTTTTTT.

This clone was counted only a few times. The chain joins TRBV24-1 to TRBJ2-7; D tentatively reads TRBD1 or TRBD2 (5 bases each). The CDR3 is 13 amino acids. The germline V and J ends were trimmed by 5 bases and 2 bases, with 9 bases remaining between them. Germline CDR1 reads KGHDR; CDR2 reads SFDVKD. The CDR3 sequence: CATSGDATYEQYF. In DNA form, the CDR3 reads TGTGCCACCAGTGGGGACGCGACCTACGAGCAGTACTTC.

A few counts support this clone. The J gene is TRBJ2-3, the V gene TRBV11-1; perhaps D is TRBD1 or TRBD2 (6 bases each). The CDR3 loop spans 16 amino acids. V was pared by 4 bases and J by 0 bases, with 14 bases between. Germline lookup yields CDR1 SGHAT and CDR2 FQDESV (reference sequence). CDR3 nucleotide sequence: TGTGCCAGCAGCTGGGGGCGGGGAACTAGCACAGATACGCAGTATTTT. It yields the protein CASSWGRGTSTDTQYF. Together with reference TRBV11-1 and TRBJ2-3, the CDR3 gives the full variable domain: EAEVAQSPRYKITEKSQAVAFWCDPISGHATLYWYRQILGQGPELLVQFQDESVVDDSQLPKDRFSAERLKGVDSTLKIQPAELGDSAMYLCASSWGRGTSTDTQYFGPGTRLTVL.

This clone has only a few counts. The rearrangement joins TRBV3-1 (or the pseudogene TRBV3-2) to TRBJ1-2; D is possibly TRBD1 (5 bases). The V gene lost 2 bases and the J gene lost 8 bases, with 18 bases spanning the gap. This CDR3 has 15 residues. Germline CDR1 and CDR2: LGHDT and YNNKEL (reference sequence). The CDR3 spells CASSQRTGASGGYTF. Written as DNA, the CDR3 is TGTGCCAGCAGCCAAAGAACCGGGGCAAGCGGCGGCTACACCTTC.

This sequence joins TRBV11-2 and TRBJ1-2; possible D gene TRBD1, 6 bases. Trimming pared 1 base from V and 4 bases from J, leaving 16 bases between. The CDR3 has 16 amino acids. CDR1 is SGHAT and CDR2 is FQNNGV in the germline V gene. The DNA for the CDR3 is TGTGCCAGCAGCTTAGGTGGGGGGGCCAGCCTCTATGGCTACACCTTC. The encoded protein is CASSLGGGASLYGYTF.

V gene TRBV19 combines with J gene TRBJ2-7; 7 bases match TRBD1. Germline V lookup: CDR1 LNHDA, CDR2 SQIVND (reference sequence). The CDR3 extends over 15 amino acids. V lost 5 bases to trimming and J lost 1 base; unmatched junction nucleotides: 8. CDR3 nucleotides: TGTGCCAGTAGTTCGATAGGGGACAGATCCTACGAGCAGTACTTC. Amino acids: CASSSIGDRSYEQYF.

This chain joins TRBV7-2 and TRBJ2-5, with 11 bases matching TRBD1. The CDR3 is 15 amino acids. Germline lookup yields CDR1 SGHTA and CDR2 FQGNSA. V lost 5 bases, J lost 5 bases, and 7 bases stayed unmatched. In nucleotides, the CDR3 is TGTGCCAGCAGCCGGGGACAGGGGGACTGGGAGACCCAGTACTTC. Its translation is CASSRGQGDWETQYF.

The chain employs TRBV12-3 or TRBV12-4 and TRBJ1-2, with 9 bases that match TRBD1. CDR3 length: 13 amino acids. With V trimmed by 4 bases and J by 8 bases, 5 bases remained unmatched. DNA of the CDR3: TGTGCCAGCAGTTCCTGGACAGGGGAGGGCTACACCTTC. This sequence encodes CASSSWTGEGYTF.

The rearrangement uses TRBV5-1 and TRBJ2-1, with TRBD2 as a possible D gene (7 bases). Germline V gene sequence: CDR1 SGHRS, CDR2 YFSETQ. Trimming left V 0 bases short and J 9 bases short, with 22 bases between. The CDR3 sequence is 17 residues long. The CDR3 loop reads CASSLGSAGARVSEQFF. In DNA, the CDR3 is TGCGCCAGCAGCTTGGGTTCTGCGGGGGCCCGGGTTAGTGAGCAGTTCTTC.

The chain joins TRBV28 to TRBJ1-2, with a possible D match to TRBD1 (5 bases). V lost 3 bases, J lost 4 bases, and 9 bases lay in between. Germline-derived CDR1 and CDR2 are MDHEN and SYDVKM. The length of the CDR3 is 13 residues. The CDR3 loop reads CASSFGDSYGYTF. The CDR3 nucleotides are TGTGCCAGCAGTTTCGGCGACAGCTATGGCTACACCTTC.

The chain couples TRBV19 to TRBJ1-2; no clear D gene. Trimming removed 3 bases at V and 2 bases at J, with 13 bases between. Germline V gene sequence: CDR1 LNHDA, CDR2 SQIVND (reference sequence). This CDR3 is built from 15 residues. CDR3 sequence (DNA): TGTGCCAGTAGTATGAGGAGGGAAGCGAACTATGGCTACACCTTC. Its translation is CASSMRREANYGYTF.

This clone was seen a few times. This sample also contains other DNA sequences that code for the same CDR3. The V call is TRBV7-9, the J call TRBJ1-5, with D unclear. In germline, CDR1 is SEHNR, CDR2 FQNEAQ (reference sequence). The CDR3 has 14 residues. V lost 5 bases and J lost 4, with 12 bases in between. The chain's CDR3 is CASSRGGGNQPQHF. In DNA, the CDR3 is TGTGCCAGCAGCCGTGGTGGTGGAAATCAGCCCCAGCATTTT.

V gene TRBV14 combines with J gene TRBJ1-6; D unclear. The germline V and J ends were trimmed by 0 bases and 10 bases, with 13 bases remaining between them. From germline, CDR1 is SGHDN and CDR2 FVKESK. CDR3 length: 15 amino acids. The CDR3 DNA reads TGTGCCAGCAGCCAAGATCCGGGTGCGGGCTCACCCCTCCACTTT. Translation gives CASSQDPGAGSPLHF.

The CDR3 spells CAWSEGQVNSPLHF. The CDR3 DNA follows: TGTGCCTGGAGTGAAGGACAGGTTAATTCACCCCTCCACTTT. This sequence joins TRBV30 and TRBJ1-6, with TRBD1 identical over 7 bases. The CDR3 has 14 amino acids. Germline assignment: CDR1 GTSNPN and CDR2 SVGIG (reference sequence). V shed 1 base and J 6 bases; nucleotides not matched to a gene: 3.

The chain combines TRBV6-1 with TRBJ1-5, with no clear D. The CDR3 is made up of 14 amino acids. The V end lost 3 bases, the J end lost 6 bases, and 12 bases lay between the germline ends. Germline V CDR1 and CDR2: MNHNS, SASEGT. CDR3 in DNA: TGTGCCAGCAGTGAGGGCCTCTCAAGTCAGCCCCAGCATTTT. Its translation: CASSEGLSSQPQHF.

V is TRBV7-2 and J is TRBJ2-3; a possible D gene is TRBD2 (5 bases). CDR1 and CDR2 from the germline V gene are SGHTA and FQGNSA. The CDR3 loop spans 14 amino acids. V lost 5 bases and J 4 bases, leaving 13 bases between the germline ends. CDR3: CASSRLGSPDTQYF. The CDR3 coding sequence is TGTGCCAGCAGCCGCCTGGGGAGTCCAGATACGCAGTATTTT.

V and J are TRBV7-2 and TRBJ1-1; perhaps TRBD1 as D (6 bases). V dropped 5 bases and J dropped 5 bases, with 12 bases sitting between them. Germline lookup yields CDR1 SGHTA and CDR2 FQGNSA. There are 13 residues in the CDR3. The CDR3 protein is CASSVQGRTEAFF. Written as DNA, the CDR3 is TGTGCCAGCAGCGTACAGGGACGGACTGAAGCTTTCTTT.

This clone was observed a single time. The CDR3 sequence is CASSKLAAGDGSYNEQFF. CDR3 coding DNA: TGCGCCAGCAGCAAACTCGCCGCTGGTGACGGGTCCTACAATGAGCAGTTCTTC. The V call is TRBV5-1, the J call TRBJ2-1; the D is unclear. The germline gives CDR1 SGHRS, CDR2 YFSETQ. V lost 4 bases and J 1 base, leaving 21 bases between the germline ends. The CDR3 runs 18 residues.

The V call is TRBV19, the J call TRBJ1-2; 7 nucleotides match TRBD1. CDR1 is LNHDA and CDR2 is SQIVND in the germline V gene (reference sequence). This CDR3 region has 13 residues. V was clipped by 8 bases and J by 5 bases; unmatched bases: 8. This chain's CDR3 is CASLAPGQYGYTF. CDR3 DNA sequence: TGTGCCAGTCTTGCTCCGGGACAGTATGGCTACACCTTC.

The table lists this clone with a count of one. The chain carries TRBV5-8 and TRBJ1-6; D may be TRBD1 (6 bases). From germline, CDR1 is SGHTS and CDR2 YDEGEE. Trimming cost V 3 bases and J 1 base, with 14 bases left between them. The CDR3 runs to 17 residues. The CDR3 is CASSSPHRESYNSPLHF. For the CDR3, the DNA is TGTGCCAGCAGCTCACCCCACAGGGAATCCTATAATTCACCCCTCCACTTT.

CDR3 nucleotides: TGCAGCGTTGAAGTAGGGTCGTCAGGCTACACCTTC. It specifies CSVEVGSSGYTF. The gene calls are TRBV29-1 and TRBJ1-2; D gene unclear. V lost 1 base to trimming and J lost 8 bases, with 11 bases between them. Germline values: CDR1 SQVTM, CDR2 ANQGSEA. CDR3 length: 12 amino acids.

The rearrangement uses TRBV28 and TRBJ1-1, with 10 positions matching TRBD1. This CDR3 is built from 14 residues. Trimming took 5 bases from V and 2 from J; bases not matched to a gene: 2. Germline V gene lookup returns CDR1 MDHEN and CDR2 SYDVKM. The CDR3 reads CASSKTGGNTEAFF. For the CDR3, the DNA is TGTGCCAGCAGTAAGACAGGGGGCAACACTGAAGCTTTCTTT.

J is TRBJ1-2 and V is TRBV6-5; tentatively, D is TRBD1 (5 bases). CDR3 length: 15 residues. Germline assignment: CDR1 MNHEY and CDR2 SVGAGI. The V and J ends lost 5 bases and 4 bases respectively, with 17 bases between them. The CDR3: CASSTPRGGIYGYTF. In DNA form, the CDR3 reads TGTGCCAGCAGTACCCCTCGCGGGGGGATCTATGGCTACACCTTC.

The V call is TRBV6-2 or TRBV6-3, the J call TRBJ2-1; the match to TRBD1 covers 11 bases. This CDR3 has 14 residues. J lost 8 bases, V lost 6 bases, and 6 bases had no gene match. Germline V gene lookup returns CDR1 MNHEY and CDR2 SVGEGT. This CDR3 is CASSERTGGDEQFF. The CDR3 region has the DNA TGTGCCAGCAGCGAACGGACAGGGGGCGATGAGCAGTTCTTC.